Shown below are 8 T cell receptor beta chains from a single sample sequenced in a study of spatial heterogeneity in lung cancer. Described time point: sample taken at primary tumor resection. Their specific antigens are unknown. Study results and caveats: Expanded alpha and beta TCR counts within tumors tracked tumor mutation counts.

Using its own MiXCR run on the 5' RACE reads, TCRdb lists one record per CDR3 protein. The data show some 97,000 distinct CDR3 sequences, nearly 4.5% seen once. Sample: lung tumor tissue, taken at surgery. These TCRs come from a male donor with early-stage non-small cell lung cancer.

In its sample, this clonotype was seen many times. The chain carries TRBV11-2 and TRBJ2-7; 8 nucleotides agree with TRBD2. The CDR3 consists of 14 residues. Germline CDR1 is SGHAT and CDR2 is FQNNGV. V gave up 3 bases and J gave up 0 bases; unmatched junction bases: 1. CDR3 DNA: TGTGCCAGCAGCTTCGGGGGGGCCTCCTACGAGCAGTACTTC. Its protein product is CASSFGGASYEQYF. The complete variable domain, with remaining parts taken from reference TRBV11-2 and TRBJ2-7, reads EAGVAQSPRYKIIEKRQSVAFWCNPISGHATLYWYQQILGQGPKLLIQFQNNGVVDDSQLPKDRFSAERLKGVDSTLKIQPAKLEDSAVYLCASSFGGASYEQYFGPGTRLTVT.

The chain recombines TRBV10-3 with TRBJ2-7, with D perhaps being TRBD1 or TRBD2 (5 bases each). The CDR3 has 14 residues. CDR1 is ENHRY, CDR2 SYGVKD, per germline. Trimming removed 6 bases from V and 7 bases from J, with 19 bases in between. CDR3 sequence reads: CAISTGTRAREQYF. DNA of the CDR3: TGTGCCATCAGCACCGGGACGAGGGCACGGGAGCAGTACTTC.

There are many counts of this clonotype. The V gene is TRBV4-2, the J gene TRBJ1-2; D remains unclear. Trimming took off 1 base at V and 5 bases at J, with 14 bases between the two ends. Germline CDR1 LGHNA, CDR2 YNFKEQ. The CDR3 has 15 amino acids. The CDR3, as DNA: TGTGCCAGCAGCCAAGTTAATACCGCATGGTATGGCTACACCTTC. Translated: CASSQVNTAWYGYTF.

There are many counts of this clonotype. The CDR3 spells CSANGTSYEQYF. DNA for the CDR3: TGCAGTGCTAACGGGACCTCCTACGAGCAGTACTTC. The chain employs TRBV20-1 and TRBJ2-7; D might be TRBD1 or TRBD2, each matching 5 bases. The germline V and J ends were trimmed by 4 bases and 0 bases, with 7 bases remaining between them. The CDR3 is 12 amino acids. Looked up from germline, CDR1 is DFQATT and CDR2 is SNEGSKA (reference sequence).

This clonotype was counted ten times or more. This chain links TRBV12-3 or TRBV12-4 with TRBJ2-3; tentative D call: TRBD2 (5 bases). The CDR3 sequence is 13 residues long. Trimming removed 5 bases at V and 6 bases at J, with 12 bases between. As DNA, the CDR3 is TGTGCCAGCAGTCCTCGGGCGGGCGATACGCAGTATTTT. This translates into CASSPRAGDTQYF.

Ten or more counts support this clonotype. This rearrangement joins TRBV20-1 to TRBJ1-1, with D hard to call. The germline V gene has CDR1 DFQATT and CDR2 SNEGSKA (reference sequence). Trimming cost V 3 bases and J 4 bases, with 12 bases left between them. This CDR3 is 13 amino acids long. CDR3 protein: CSARQPTTTEAFF. Here the CDR3 DNA reads TGCAGTGCTAGGCAGCCAACTACCACTGAAGCTTTCTTT.

There are many counts of this clonotype. V and J are TRBV9 and TRBJ1-1, with 9 nucleotides matching TRBD1. The junction had 2 bases not matched to a gene; V was cut back by 4 bases and J by 1 base. Germline V lookup: CDR1 SGDLS, CDR2 YYNGEE. This CDR3 is built from 14 residues. For the CDR3, the DNA is TGTGCCAGCAGCAGGACAGGGGAGAACACTGAAGCTTTCTTT. It translates to CASSRTGENTEAFF. Combining the CDR3 with reference TRBV9 and TRBJ1-1 gives the whole variable domain DSGVTQTPKHLITATGQRVTLRCSPRSGDLSVYWYQQSLDQGLQFLIQYYNGEERAKGNILERFSAQQFPDLHSELNLSSLELGDSALYFCASSRTGENTEAFFGQGTRLTVV.

The rearrangement links TRBV5-1 to TRBJ1-2; no reliable D call. Trimming cost V 0 bases and J 4 bases, with 4 bases left between them. The germline gives CDR1 SGHRS, CDR2 YFSETQ. CDR3 length: 12 amino acids. The chain's CDR3 is CASSLGTYGYTF. The CDR3 DNA reads TGCGCCAGCAGCTTGGGGACCTATGGCTACACCTTC.